This TCR beta chain is drawn from a study of patients and donors after allogeneic stem cell transplantation. TCRdb independently ran MiXCR on the RT-PCR reads; one entry per CDR3 protein. The sample contains over 350,000 distinct CDR3 sequences, roughly 17% of which appear only once. This clonotype was counted ten times or more. This CDR3 has 13 residues. Germline V gives CDR1 LGHNA, CDR2 YSLEER. Trimming took 5 bases from V and 3 from J, leaving 11 bases between them. Source material: blood, either unsorted or a sorted T cell fraction (not recorded which). This TCR derives from a human donor who was either an allogeneic HSCT recipient or a stem cell or donor lymphocyte infusion donor (not recorded which). It is not recorded whose cells these are; they may come from a transplant donor. The chain carries TRBV4-3 and TRBJ2-7; tentatively, D is TRBD1 (6 bases). The CDR3 loop reads CASSGQRGYEQYF. In DNA form, the CDR3 reads TGCGCCAGCAGCGGACAGAGAGGCTACGAGCAGTACTTC.